This T cell receptor beta chain was retrieved from a study of blood T cell repertoires in COVID-19. With 7 bases removed from V and 8 bases from J, the gap between germline ends came to 13 bases. The CDR3 runs to 12 residues. In the original analysis: Reference gene primers were amplified, and this amplification served to estimate nucleated cell counts. TCRdb's copy holds only in-frame clones and misses some; the assay was immunoSEQ multiplex PCR. V and J calls plus clone size are reproduced from that table; the DNA served to infer D and trimming. The repertoire includes just over 250,000 clones, about 90% of them detected once, and roughly 10% sits in the top ten.

Sequenced material: peripheral blood. This sequence originates from a woman in her seventies with COVID-19, enrolled during active disease. The V and J genes are TRBV5-3 and TRBJ1-5; D not resolved. TRBV5-3 is assigned to the ORF class and has an uncertain function. The DNA of the CDR3 is TGTGCCAGACGTACAGTCAAGGAGCCCCAGCATTTT. This gives the protein CARRTVKEPQHF.